Presented here are 14 T cell receptor beta chains from one specimen sequenced in a study of CXCR3-negative and CXCR3-positive naive CD8 T cells. Overall study findings and caveats: The TRB CDR3s that CXCR3-positive naive cells carried were more hydrophobic than those of CXCR3-negative naive cells.

These receptors lack a known antigen. Libraries of TRB cDNA were made by 5' RACE and carried UMIs. TCRdb re-called the 5' RACE reads and gives one entry per CDR3 protein, without DNA. The record lists 120,000 or so distinct CDR3 sequences, of which the ten most abundant hold about 0.62%. The sequenced sample was naive CXCR3+ CD8+ T cells from blood. Noted subset: CD45RO-CCR7+CD27+CD95- naive CD8+ T cells expressing CXCR3 (TNR3+). These receptors were collected from a human donor in good health. Some clones in this sample may be carry-over from other donors' samples.

This CDR3 reads CASSSRDSLSSYNEQFF. The chain is built from TRBV28 and TRBJ2-1; as DNA is missing, the TRBD1 call by TCRdb cannot be tested. CDR1 MDHEN and CDR2 SYDVKM come from the germline V gene. The CDR3 is 17 amino acids. Variable domain in full (rest from reference TRBV28 and TRBJ2-1): DVKVTQSSRYLVKRTGEKVFLECVQDMDHENMFWYRQDPGLGLRLIYFSYDVKMKEKGDIPEGYSVSREKKERFSLILESASTNQTSMYLCASSSRDSLSSYNEQFFGPGTRLTVL.

The chain uses TRBV23-1 and TRBJ2-2. TRBV23-1 is an ORF; its function is uncertain. This CDR3 comprises 17 residues. CDR3 sequence reads: CASSLTGGSGNTGELFF.

The gene calls are TRBV14 and TRBJ1-3. CDR1 and CDR2 from the germline V gene are SGHDN and FVKESK. This CDR3 region has 14 residues. CDR3 sequence reads: CASSQIIGGNTIYF.

The rearrangement uses TRBV11-2 and TRBJ2-1; TCRdb names TRBD1, which stays unverified in the absence of DNA. The CDR3 covers 16 residues. Germline V gene sequence: CDR1 SGHAT, CDR2 FQNNGV. CDR3 region: CASSLAGHYGANEQFF. The variable domain in full, completed from reference TRBV11-2 and TRBJ2-1, reads EAGVAQSPRYKIIEKRQSVAFWCNPISGHATLYWYQQILGQGPKLLIQFQNNGVVDDSQLPKDRFSAERLKGVDSTLKIQPAKLEDSAVYLCASSLAGHYGANEQFFGPGTRLTVL.

The CDR3 sequence: CAWDEMSTEAFF. The V call is TRBV30, the J call TRBJ1-1. This CDR3 comprises 12 residues. Per germline, CDR1 GTSNPN and CDR2 SVGIG (reference sequence).

The rearrangement links TRBV7-8 to TRBJ2-7; the TRBD1 assignment by TCRdb is unverifiable without DNA. From germline, CDR1 is SGHVS and CDR2 FQNEAQ. This CDR3 is built from 16 residues. CDR3 region: CASSPPDRGLSYEQYF.

This sequence joins TRBV10-3 and TRBJ2-6; the TRBD2 assignment by TCRdb is unverifiable without DNA. The CDR3 contains 17 residues. Germline V gives CDR1 ENHRY, CDR2 SYGVKD. The CDR3 here is CAISEGLAESGANVLTF.

The chain employs TRBV12-3 or TRBV12-4 and TRBJ2-2. The CDR3 is 13 residues long. CDR3 loop: CASSLGMAGELFF.

The chain joins TRBV5-6 to TRBJ2-1; TCRdb calls TRBD1, which cannot be checked without DNA. This CDR3 is 14 amino acids long. CDR1 is SGHDT and CDR2 is YYEEEE in the germline V gene. The CDR3 loop is CASRPLGGGNEQFF.

The V and J genes are TRBV7-9 and TRBJ1-1; TCRdb lists TRBD1, though no DNA is available to test this call. The germline V gene encodes CDR1 SEHNR and CDR2 FQNEAQ (reference sequence). CDR3 size: 14 residues. This chain's CDR3 is CASSWTQKPTEAFF.

The chain employs TRBV5-6 and TRBJ1-1; the TCRdb D gene call, TRBD1, has no DNA to confirm it. CDR3 length: 15 amino acids. Per the germline V gene, CDR1 is SGHDT and CDR2 is YYEEEE. CDR3 in amino acids: CASSLARGRNTEAFF. Based on the CDR3 plus reference TRBV5-6 and TRBJ1-1, the full variable domain is DAGVTQSPTHLIKTRGQQVTLRCSPKSGHDTVSWYQQALGQGPQFIFQYYEEEERQRGNFPDRFSGHQFPNYSSELNVNALLLGDSALYLCASSLARGRNTEAFFGQGTRLTVV.

V is TRBV30 and J is TRBJ1-1. The CDR3 totals 13 residues. From germline, CDR1 is GTSNPN and CDR2 SVGIG (reference sequence). This CDR3 is CAWSWGPNTEAFF.

The rearrangement joins TRBV11-2 to TRBJ2-7; with no DNA, the TCRdb D assignment of TRBD1 cannot be verified. This CDR3 is built from 15 residues. CDR1 is SGHAT and CDR2 is FQNNGV in the germline V gene. CDR3 protein: CASSHTNREFAEQYF.

The chain has TRBV7-9 and TRBJ2-4; TCRdb gives TRBD2 as the D gene, but with no DNA this cannot be confirmed. CDR3 length equals 12 residues. Germline loops: CDR1 SEHNR, CDR2 FQNEAQ (reference sequence). CDR3: CASSLESGGANF.